A single sample is the source of the 21 T cell receptor beta chains below, sequenced in a study of blood T cell repertoires in COVID-19. The method was immunoSEQ multiplex PCR; TCRdb's version includes in-frame clones alone and lacks a portion of them. Altogether under 300,000 clones are present, about 82% being singletons, with the ten largest covering roughly an eighth. The source material was peripheral blood. These receptors came from a man aged 80 or over with acute or convalescent COVID-19.

The V and J genes are TRBV9 and TRBJ2-7; 8 bases are a match to TRBD1. The CDR3 has 15 residues. J gave up 5 bases and V 0 bases, and 7 bases lay outside the gene matches. Germline-derived CDR1 and CDR2 are SGDLS and YYNGEE. This CDR3 reads CASSVGGTGHHEQYF. CDR3 DNA: TGTGCCAGCAGCGTAGGGGGGACAGGTCACCACGAGCAGTACTTC.

This rearrangement joins TRBV7-8 to TRBJ2-3; D perhaps matches TRBD1 (6 bases). Germline V gives CDR1 SGHVS, CDR2 FQNEAQ. Between the trimmed V and J ends, which lost 2 bases and 0 bases, there was a span of 9 bases. The CDR3 consists of 15 residues. The CDR3 DNA follows: TGTGCCAGCAGCTTACGTCAGGGGAGCACAGATACGCAGTATTTT. Encoded protein: CASSLRQGSTDTQYF.

This clone was seen more than once but under ten times. The chain carries TRBV14 and TRBJ1-6, with 7 bases aligning to TRBD1. The J segment lost 4 bases and the V segment lost 1 base, leaving 7 bases of the junction unmatched. Germline V gene lookup returns CDR1 SGHDN and CDR2 FVKESK. This CDR3 has 17 residues. In DNA, the CDR3 is TGTGCCAGCAGCCAAGTAGGGGGCGCTCAATATAATTCACCCCTCCACTTT. Protein: CASSQVGGAQYNSPLHF.

The chain uses TRBV18 and TRBJ2-1, with 10 bases fitting TRBD2. CDR1 and CDR2 from the germline V gene are KGHSH and LQKENI. V was pared by 3 bases and J by 3 bases, with 2 bases of the junction left unmatched. The CDR3 covers 15 residues. The CDR3 protein is CASSPGLAHYNEQFF. The CDR3 nucleotides are TGTGCCAGCTCACCGGGACTAGCGCACTACAATGAGCAGTTCTTC.

The chain recombines TRBV7-2 with TRBJ1-2; no clear D. Trimming cost V 5 bases and J 6 bases, with 16 bases left between them. Germline CDR1 is SGHTA and CDR2 is FQGNSA. The CDR3 has 14 residues. CDR3 in amino acids: CASSTLTNFDGYTF. CDR3 nucleotides: TGTGCCAGCAGCACACTGACAAACTTCGATGGCTACACCTTC.

The rearrangement joins TRBV28 to TRBJ1-5; D is perhaps TRBD1 (5 bases). Deletions cut 7 bases from V and 2 bases from J, with 12 bases between. This CDR3 comprises 14 residues. CDR1 and CDR2 from the germline V gene are MDHEN and SYDVKM. The CDR3 protein is CASTSQGGNQPQHF. As DNA, the CDR3 is TGTGCCAGCACTTCTCAGGGTGGCAATCAGCCCCAGCATTTT.

CDR3 nucleotide sequence: TGTGCCTGCGGAACGGGGGGGACCGGGGAGCTGTTTTTT. Amino acid sequence: CACGTGGTGELFF. The chain carries TRBV3-1 (or the pseudogene TRBV3-2) and TRBJ2-2, with TRBD2 identical over 8 bases. Germline V lookup: CDR1 LGHDT, CDR2 YNNKEL (reference sequence). V trimming: 11 bases; J trimming: 5 bases; junction bases outside the gene matches: 7. This CDR3 has 13 amino acids.

The chain links TRBV9 to TRBJ1-4; 8 bases are shared with TRBD1. V was pared by 5 bases and J by 5 bases, with 8 bases of the junction left unmatched. Germline CDR1 reads SGDLS; CDR2 reads YYNGEE. The CDR3 spans 15 residues. The chain's CDR3 is CASSLQGALNEKLFF. The CDR3 nucleotides read TGTGCCAGCAGTCTTCAGGGGGCCCTGAATGAAAAACTGTTTTTT.

This chain uses TRBV6-5 with TRBJ1-1, with D tentatively TRBD1 (6 bases). The CDR3 is 15 amino acids. The V end was cut by 7 bases, the J end by 0 bases, with 15 bases between. Germline lookup yields CDR1 MNHEY and CDR2 SVGAGI. Written as DNA, the CDR3 is TGTGCCAGCAAACGGGACAAAAAAATGAACACTGAAGCTTTCTTT. Translated, it gives CASKRDKKMNTEAFF.

The chain couples TRBV5-6 to TRBJ1-1; D is undetermined. The germline V and J ends were trimmed by 1 base and 2 bases, with 9 bases remaining between them. The CDR3 length is 14 residues. CDR1 and CDR2 from the germline V gene are SGHDT and YYEEEE. The CDR3 sequence: CASSLRVTNTEAFF. As DNA, the CDR3 is TGTGCCAGCAGCTTGAGAGTCACCAACACTGAAGCTTTCTTT.

V and J are TRBV28 and TRBJ2-7; 9 nucleotides match TRBD2. There are 15 residues in the CDR3. The germline gives CDR1 MDHEN, CDR2 SYDVKM. The J segment lost 5 bases and the V segment lost 8 bases, leaving 13 bases of the junction unmatched. The CDR3: CASGPTGLAKHEQYF. Here the CDR3 DNA reads TGTGCCAGCGGACCCACGGGACTAGCTAAGCACGAGCAGTACTTC. The full variable domain, completed using reference TRBV28 and TRBJ2-7, is DVKVTQSSRYLVKRTGEKVFLECVQDMDHENMFWYRQDPGLGLRLIYFSYDVKMKEKGDIPEGYSVSREKKERFSLILESASTNQTSMYLCASGPTGLAKHEQYFGPGTRLTVT.

This clone showed up just once. The V call is TRBV6-1, the J call TRBJ2-7; 8 nucleotides align to TRBD1. Trimming cost V 2 bases and J 2 bases; bases outside gene matches: 8. The V gene's germline CDR1 is MNHNS and CDR2 SASEGT. The CDR3 extends over 16 amino acids. The CDR3 protein is CASSETLRGPPYEQYF. DNA of the CDR3: TGTGCCAGCAGTGAAACTCTCAGGGGGCCCCCCTACGAGCAGTACTTC.

V usage is TRBV10-1 and J usage is TRBJ2-2; 9 positions agree with TRBD1. After removal of 6 bases from V and 6 bases from J, the junction contained 8 bases not matched to a gene. The germline gives CDR1 WNHNN, CDR2 SYGVQD (reference sequence). This CDR3 comprises 15 residues. This CDR3 reads CASSSGTGRPGELFF. CDR3 DNA sequence: TGCGCCAGCAGCTCTGGGACAGGGCGCCCCGGGGAGCTGTTTTTT.

This chain uses TRBV2 with TRBJ1-5, with D perhaps matching TRBD1 (5 bases). The CDR3 length is 12 residues. CDR1 is SNHLY, CDR2 FYNNEI, per germline. V gave up 4 bases and J gave up 7 bases, with 8 bases separating them. In DNA form, the CDR3 reads TGTGCCAGCAGTGTGAAGGGGCAGCCCCAGCATTTT. Translated, it gives CASSVKGQPQHF.

V is TRBV18 and J is TRBJ2-7, with 9 bases lining up with TRBD2. Germline V CDR1 and CDR2: KGHSH, LQKENI. This CDR3 has 16 residues. V shed 0 bases and J 4 bases; nucleotides not matched to a gene: 7. Here the CDR3 DNA reads TGTGCCAGCTCACCACCGGGCCTAGCGGGAAAGTACGAGCAGTACTTC. Its protein is CASSPPGLAGKYEQYF.

V usage is TRBV6-6 and J usage is TRBJ2-1; TRBD2 might be the D (6 bases). This CDR3 has 16 residues. Germline V lookup: CDR1 MNHNY, CDR2 SVGAGI (reference sequence). V was shortened by 7 bases and J by 5 bases, with 21 bases between the two germline ends. The CDR3 loop reads CASKDRGTVTHNEQFF. The CDR3 DNA follows: TGTGCCAGCAAAGACCGGGGGACGGTGACACACAATGAGCAGTTCTTC.

The V call is TRBV25-1, the J call TRBJ2-7, with 9 bases lining up with TRBD1. V lost 8 bases to trimming and J lost 2 bases; unmatched junction nucleotides: 4. The CDR3 extends over 13 amino acids. The germline gives CDR1 MGHDK, CDR2 SYGVNS. The CDR3 DNA follows: TGTGCCAGCGGGAGACAGGGGGCCTACGAGCAGTACTTC. Protein sequence: CASGRQGAYEQYF.

Notes on this clone: The same CDR3 can be traced to other DNA sequences in this sample. This rearrangement joins TRBV19 to TRBJ1-5; D is unclear. V shed 3 bases and J shed 0 bases, with 9 bases lying between them. The CDR3 covers 15 residues. Germline loops: CDR1 LNHDA, CDR2 SQIVND (reference sequence). DNA of the CDR3: TGTGCCAGTAGTATCAGGCGGGATAGCAATCAGCCCCAGCATTTT. As protein: CASSIRRDSNQPQHF.

Concerning this clone itself: This CDR3 is also generated by other DNA sequences in the sample. The V gene is TRBV5-1, the J gene TRBJ2-3; 7 nucleotides match TRBD1. The CDR3 loop spans 14 amino acids. Germline assignment: CDR1 SGHRS and CDR2 YFSETQ. With 0 bases clipped from V and 4 bases from J, the junction kept 2 bases outside the gene matches. CDR3 amino acids: CASSLGQGADTQYF. CDR3 bases: TGCGCCAGCAGCTTGGGACAGGGCGCAGATACGCAGTATTTT.

J is TRBJ2-7 and V is TRBV7-2; 11 positions agree with TRBD1. Germline V gives CDR1 SGHTA, CDR2 FQGNSA. V lost 1 base and J lost 4; bases outside the gene matches: 3. The CDR3 totals 15 residues. CDR3 sequence: CASSLVGQGDYEQYF. CDR3 in DNA: TGTGCCAGCAGCTTAGTGGGACAGGGGGATTACGAGCAGTACTTC.

This chain connects TRBV4-3 to TRBJ2-3, with a possible D match to TRBD2 (6 bases). CDR3 length: 17 amino acids. V was pared by 0 bases and J by 0 bases, with 13 bases between. CDR1 and CDR2 (germline): LGHNA, YSLEER. The chain's CDR3 is CASSQDLPAGSTDTQYF. CDR3 bases: TGCGCCAGCAGCCAAGATCTTCCAGCGGGTAGCACAGATACGCAGTATTTT.